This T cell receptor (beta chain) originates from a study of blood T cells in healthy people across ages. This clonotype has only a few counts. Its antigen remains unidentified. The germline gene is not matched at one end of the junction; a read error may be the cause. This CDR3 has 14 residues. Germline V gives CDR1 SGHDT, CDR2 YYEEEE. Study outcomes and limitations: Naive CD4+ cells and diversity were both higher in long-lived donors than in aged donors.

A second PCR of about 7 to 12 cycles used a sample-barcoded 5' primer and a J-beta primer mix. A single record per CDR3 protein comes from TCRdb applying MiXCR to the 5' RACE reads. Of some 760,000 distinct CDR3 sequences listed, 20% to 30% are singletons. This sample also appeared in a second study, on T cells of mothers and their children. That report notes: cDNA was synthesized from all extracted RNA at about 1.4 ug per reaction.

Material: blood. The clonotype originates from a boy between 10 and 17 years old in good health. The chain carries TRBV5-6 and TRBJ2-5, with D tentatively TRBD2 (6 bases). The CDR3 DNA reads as TGTGCCAGCACCTTGCGGGCCCAGGGCGGGGAGCAGTACTTC. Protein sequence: CASTLRAQGGEQYF.